Below, 20 T cell receptor beta chains from the same sample are listed, as sequenced in a study of blood T cells in healthy people across ages. A second PCR of roughly 7 to 11 cycles used a sample-barcoded 5' primer and a J-beta primer mix. Using its own MiXCR run on the 5' RACE reads, TCRdb lists one record per CDR3 protein. Here the sample spans 700,000 to 850,000 distinct CDR3 sequences, about 53% being singletons. Source material: blood. These TCRs come from a man aged 80 or over in good health.

This clonotype was counted only a few times. This chain joins TRBV6-1 and TRBJ2-5, with D possibly being TRBD2 (6 bases). Germline V gives CDR1 MNHNS, CDR2 SASEGT. Trimming cost V 6 bases and J 5 bases, with 19 bases left between them. There are 15 residues in the CDR3. The CDR3 sequence: CASRPAPLAAETQYF. The CDR3, as DNA: TGTGCCAGCAGACCCGCTCCACTAGCAGCGGAGACCCAGTACTTC.

This clonotype came up a few times. The junction differs from germline at one of its ends, possibly a read error. The chain couples TRBV11-2 to TRBJ2-5; weak D call: TRBD1 (5 bases). CDR1 and CDR2 (germline): SGHAT, FQNNGV. There are 13 residues in the CDR3. This CDR3 reads CASSLDREEAQYF. CDR3 nucleotides: TGTGCCAGCAGCTTAGACAGGGAAGAGGCCCAGTACTTC.

This clonotype showed up many times. V gene TRBV29-1 combines with J gene TRBJ2-7, with TRBD1 matching 8 bases. The CDR3 totals 12 residues. From germline, CDR1 is SQVTM and CDR2 ANQGSEA. Trimming at V came to 6 bases and at J to 2 bases, leaving 3 bases not matched to a gene. In nucleotides, the CDR3 is TGCAGCGTGGGGACAGGCGCCTACGAGCAGTACTTC. Translation gives CSVGTGAYEQYF.

This clonotype was seen a handful of times. Written as DNA, the CDR3 is TGTGCCAGCAGCTCACTAGCGGGAGGAGAGCACAGATACGCGTATTTT. Its protein is CASSSLAGGEHRYAYF. The genes are TRBV7-6 and TRBJ2-3; TRBD2 agrees at 12 bases. V was clipped by 4 bases and J by 14 bases; unmatched bases: 16. The CDR3 covers 16 residues. The germline V gene has CDR1 SGHVS and CDR2 FNYEAQ.

The V call is TRBV19, the J call TRBJ1-2; weak D call: TRBD1 (5 bases). This CDR3 is 15 amino acids long. Trimming stripped 3 bases from V and 6 bases from J, with 17 bases between. Germline CDR1 is LNHDA and CDR2 is SQIVND (reference sequence). CDR3 in amino acids: CASSIRAGKRNGYTF. As DNA, the CDR3 is TGTGCCAGTAGTATTCGGGCAGGGAAAAGAAATGGCTACACCTTC. Supplemented by reference TRBV19 and TRBJ1-2, the full variable domain reads DGGITQSPKYLFRKEGQNVTLSCEQNLNHDAMYWYRQDPGQGLRLIYYSQIVNDFQKGDIAEGYSVSREKKESFPLTVTSAQKNPTAFYLCASSIRAGKRNGYTFGSGTRLTVV.

This clonotype has just a few counts. The chain combines TRBV24-1 with TRBJ2-6, with 8 bases fitting TRBD2. The length of the CDR3 is 15 residues. Germline CDR1 reads KGHDR; CDR2 reads SFDVKD. V lost 4 bases to trimming and J lost 7 bases; unmatched junction nucleotides: 5. CDR3 in amino acids: CATSDPSGGANVLTF. CDR3 nucleotides: TGTGCCACCAGTGACCCAAGCGGGGGTGCCAACGTCCTGACTTTC.

The V gene is TRBV12-3 or TRBV12-4, the J gene TRBJ1-4; D is undetermined. The V end lost 7 bases, the J end lost 12 bases, and 12 bases lay between the germline ends. CDR3 length: 11 residues. The CDR3 sequence is CASTLGKELFF. The CDR3 nucleotides read TGTGCCAGCACCCTAGGGAAGGAACTGTTTTTT.

The J gene is TRBJ1-1, the V gene TRBV2, with 8 bases identical to TRBD1. The germline CDR1 and CDR2 sequences are SNHLY and FYNNEI. The J segment lost 1 base and the V segment lost 4 bases, leaving 5 bases of the junction unmatched. This CDR3 is 15 amino acids long. CDR3 protein: CASSGQGRANTEAFF. The CDR3 DNA sequence: TGTGCCAGCAGTGGACAGGGGAGGGCGAACACTGAAGCTTTCTTT.

This clonotype was recorded a few times. The CDR3 DNA sequence: TGTGCCAGCAGTTTGGGTTCTACAGCGGTTTATATGTATGGCTACACCTTC. Translating it yields CASSLGSTAVYMYGYTF. This chain links TRBV28 with TRBJ1-2; no firm D call. Trimming left V 3 bases short and J 5 bases short, with 22 bases between. Germline lookup yields CDR1 MDHEN and CDR2 SYDVKM. The CDR3 is 17 residues long.

The chain recombines TRBV20-1 with TRBJ2-1, with TRBD2 matching over 14 bases. CDR3 length: 14 residues. Trimming cost V 3 bases and J 9 bases; bases outside gene matches: 4. The V gene's germline CDR1 is DFQATT and CDR2 SNEGSKA (reference sequence). CDR3 sequence: CSASRLAGGGEQFF. CDR3 nucleotides: TGCAGTGCTAGTAGACTAGCGGGAGGGGGTGAGCAGTTCTTC.

In its sample, this clonotype was seen once. The chain recombines TRBV6-5 with TRBJ1-2; D is perhaps TRBD1 (6 bases). Between the trimmed V and J ends, which lost 6 bases and 2 bases, there was a span of 13 bases. Germline V gives CDR1 MNHEY, CDR2 SVGAGI. This CDR3 contains 14 residues. CDR3 residues: CASRDLTGNYGYTF. The CDR3 nucleotides read TGTGCCAGCAGGGATCTAACAGGGAACTATGGCTACACCTTC.

This clonotype was observed a few times. This rearrangement joins TRBV7-2 to TRBJ1-2; a possible D gene is TRBD1 (6 bases). Germline loops: CDR1 SGHTA, CDR2 FQGNSA. CDR3 size: 15 residues. V lost 1 base, J lost 5 bases, and 14 bases lay in between. The CDR3 DNA follows: TGTGCCAGCAGCTTAGAAGTGGGGGCTGGGTATGGCTACACCTTC. This translates into CASSLEVGAGYGYTF.

The CDR3 spells CASSAAQTYQPQHF. CDR3 DNA: TGTGCCAGCAGCGCCGCACAAACCTATCAGCCCCAGCATTTT. The chain couples TRBV6-1 to TRBJ1-5, with D unresolved. V was shortened by 6 bases and J by 5 bases, with 14 bases between the two germline ends. This CDR3 contains 14 residues. Germline CDR1 and CDR2: MNHNS and SASEGT.

The chain uses TRBV29-1 and TRBJ1-1; tentative D call: TRBD1 (5 bases). The length of the CDR3 is 13 residues. Germline V gene sequence: CDR1 SQVTM, CDR2 ANQGSEA. Between the trimmed V and J ends, which lost 6 bases and 4 bases, there was a span of 15 bases. The CDR3 DNA follows: TGCAGCGTCGCCGGGACGATGGGCACTGAAGCTTTCTTT. Amino acids: CSVAGTMGTEAFF.

The rearrangement uses TRBV7-2 and TRBJ2-3, with TRBD2 as a possible D gene (5 bases). Per germline, CDR1 SGHTA and CDR2 FQGNSA. CDR3 length: 14 amino acids. V was cut by 5 bases and J by 4 bases, with 13 bases left in between. In nucleotides, the CDR3 is TGTGCCAGCAGCCGAGCCGACGGGGCAGATACGCAGTATTTT. It is translated as CASSRADGADTQYF.

As to this clonotype: Its ends do not fully match the called genes, so a read error is possible. The gene calls are TRBV6-5 and TRBJ1-1, with a tentative D call TRBD1 (6 bases). The CDR3 extends over 16 amino acids. Germline assignment: CDR1 MNHEY and CDR2 SVGAGI. In DNA form, the CDR3 reads TGTGCCAGCATGGGGGGGTTCGGACAGATAAACACTGAAGATTTCTTT. Protein sequence: CASMGGFGQINTEDFF.

This clonotype has more than one count but fewer than ten. This chain links TRBV27 with TRBJ2-3, with TRBD2 as a possible D gene (6 bases). The germline gives CDR1 MNHEY, CDR2 SMNVEV (reference sequence). The CDR3 loop spans 16 amino acids. Trimming removed 2 bases from V and 2 bases from J, with 14 bases in between. CDR3 protein: CASSLGGTAFTDTQYF. In DNA form, the CDR3 reads TGTGCCAGCAGTTTAGGGGGGACCGCCTTCACAGATACGCAGTATTTT.

The chain uses TRBV7-2 and TRBJ2-7; D might be TRBD2 (6 bases). V dropped 6 bases and J dropped 3 bases, with 15 bases sitting between them. Germline CDR1 SGHTA, CDR2 FQGNSA. The CDR3 covers 14 residues. The CDR3 coding sequence is TGTGCCAGCAGGGGTAGGGACTCCGTCTACGAGCAGTACTTC. Its protein product is CASRGRDSVYEQYF.

This clonotype was recorded a few times. V and J are TRBV20-1 and TRBJ2-1; D could derive from TRBD1 or TRBD2 (5 bases each). The germline V gene has CDR1 DFQATT and CDR2 SNEGSKA (reference sequence). The CDR3 is 14 amino acids. V dropped 1 base and J dropped 2 bases, with 9 bases sitting between them. In nucleotides, the CDR3 is TGCAGTGCTAGAGGGGACGTCACCTACAATGAGCAGTTCTTC. Residues: CSARGDVTYNEQFF.

The rearrangement links TRBV7-2 to TRBJ2-1, with 15 bases fitting TRBD2. Trimming took 5 bases from V and 1 from J; bases not matched to a gene: 3. CDR1 SGHTA and CDR2 FQGNSA come from the germline V gene. This CDR3 contains 17 residues. The CDR3 DNA is TGTGCCAGCAGCCAGGGACTAGCGGGAGGTTCCTACAATGAGCAGTTCTTC. Protein sequence: CASSQGLAGGSYNEQFF.